This T cell receptor (beta chain) was found in a study of cytomegalovirus exposure and HLA in healthy donors. PCR used 60 Vbeta primers and 13 Jbeta primers. Sequencing used immunoSEQ multiplex PCR; TCRdb keeps in-frame clones, though not all of them. The table lists fewer than 150,000 clones, 74% of them singletons, with 5.8% in the top ten. V was trimmed by 5 bases and J by 0 bases, leaving 22 bases between them. Germline V CDR1 and CDR2: SGHVS, FNYEAQ. The CDR3 has 18 amino acids. The material sequenced was PBMCs. The origin of this receptor is a woman between 45 and 65 years old in good health and CMV-seropositive. The genes are TRBV7-6 and TRBJ1-1; perhaps TRBD1 as D (5 bases). DNA for the CDR3: TGTGCCAGCAGCAAAGCCCTTTTCCTGACAGCTATGAACACTGAAGCTTTCTTT. Protein sequence: CASSKALFLTAMNTEAFF.